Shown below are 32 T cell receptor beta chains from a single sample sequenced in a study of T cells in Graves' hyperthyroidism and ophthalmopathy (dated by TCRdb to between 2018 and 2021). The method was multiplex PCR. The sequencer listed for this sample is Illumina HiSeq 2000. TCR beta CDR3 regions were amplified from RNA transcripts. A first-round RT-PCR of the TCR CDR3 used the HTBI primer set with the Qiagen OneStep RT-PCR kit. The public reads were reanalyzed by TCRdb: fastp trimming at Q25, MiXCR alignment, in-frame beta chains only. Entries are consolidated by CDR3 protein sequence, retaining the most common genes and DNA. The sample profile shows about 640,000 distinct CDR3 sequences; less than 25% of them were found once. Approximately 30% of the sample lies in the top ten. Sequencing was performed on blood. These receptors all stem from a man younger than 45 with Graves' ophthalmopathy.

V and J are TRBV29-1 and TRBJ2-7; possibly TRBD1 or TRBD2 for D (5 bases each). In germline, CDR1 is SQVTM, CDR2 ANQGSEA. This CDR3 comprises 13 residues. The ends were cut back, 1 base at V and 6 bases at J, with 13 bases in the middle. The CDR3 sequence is CSVEGAGTGEQYF. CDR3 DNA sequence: TGCAGCGTTGAAGGGGCAGGGACCGGCGAGCAGTACTTC.

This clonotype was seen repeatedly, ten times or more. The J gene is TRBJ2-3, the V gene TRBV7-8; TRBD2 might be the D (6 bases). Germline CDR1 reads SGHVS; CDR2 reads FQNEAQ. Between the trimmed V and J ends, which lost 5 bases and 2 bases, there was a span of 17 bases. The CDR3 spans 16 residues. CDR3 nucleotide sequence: TGTGCCAGCAGCCGGGACTTTTCAATGGCCACAGATACGCAGTATTTT. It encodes CASSRDFSMATDTQYF.

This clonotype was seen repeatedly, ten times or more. The DNA for the CDR3 is TGTGCCAGCAGTTCCCGGACAGGGGAGGTTGGCTACACCTTC. Protein: CASSSRTGEVGYTF. The chain recombines TRBV27 with TRBJ1-2, with TRBD1 matching 9 bases. Germline V gene lookup returns CDR1 MNHEY and CDR2 SMNVEV (reference sequence). After removal of 4 bases from V and 7 bases from J, the junction contained 7 bases not matched to a gene. The CDR3 runs to 14 residues.

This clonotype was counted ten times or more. CDR3 in DNA: TGTGCCAGCAGTGGCCCTAGCGGGGTCACCTACGAGCAGTACTTC. The encoded protein is CASSGPSGVTYEQYF. The chain recombines TRBV2 with TRBJ2-7, with 9 bases fitting TRBD2. V shed 4 bases, J shed 2 bases, and the junction held 6 bases outside the gene matches. Germline loops: CDR1 SNHLY, CDR2 FYNNEI. This CDR3 is 15 amino acids long.

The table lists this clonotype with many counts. The CDR3 DNA sequence: TGTGCCAGCCGTCAGGGGATGGTAGCGGGAGCACTAGGTGAGCAGTTCTTC. Translating it yields CASRQGMVAGALGEQFF. This chain connects TRBV27 to TRBJ2-1; 9 bases are shared with TRBD2. There are 17 residues in the CDR3. Per germline, CDR1 MNHEY and CDR2 SMNVEV (reference sequence). J lost 9 bases, V lost 8 bases, and 20 bases had no gene match.

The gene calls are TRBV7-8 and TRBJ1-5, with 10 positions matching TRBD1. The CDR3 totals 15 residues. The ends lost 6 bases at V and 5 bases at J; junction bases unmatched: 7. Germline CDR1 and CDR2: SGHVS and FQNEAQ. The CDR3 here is CASSTGTGVYQPQHF. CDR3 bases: TGTGCCAGCAGTACCGGGACAGGGGTGTATCAGCCCCAGCATTTT. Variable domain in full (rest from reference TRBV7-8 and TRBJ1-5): GAGVSQSPRYKVAKRGQDVALRCDPISGHVSLFWYQQALGQGPEFLTYFQNEAQLDKSGLPSDRFFAERPEGSVSTLKIQRTQQEDSAVYLCASSTGTGVYQPQHFGDGTRLSIL.

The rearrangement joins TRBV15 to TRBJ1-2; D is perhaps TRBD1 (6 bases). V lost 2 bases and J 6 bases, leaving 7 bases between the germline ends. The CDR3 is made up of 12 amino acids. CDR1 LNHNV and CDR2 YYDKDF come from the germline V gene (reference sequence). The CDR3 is CATSRRGNGYTF. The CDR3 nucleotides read TGTGCCACCAGCAGAAGGGGGAATGGCTACACCTTC.

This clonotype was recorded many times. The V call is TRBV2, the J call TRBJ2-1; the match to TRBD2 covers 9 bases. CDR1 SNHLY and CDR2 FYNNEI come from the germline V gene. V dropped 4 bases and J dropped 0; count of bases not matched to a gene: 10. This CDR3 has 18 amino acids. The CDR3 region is CASSGRREGRNSYNEQFF. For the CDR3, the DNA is TGTGCCAGCAGTGGTCGGCGGGAGGGCCGGAACTCCTACAATGAGCAGTTCTTC.

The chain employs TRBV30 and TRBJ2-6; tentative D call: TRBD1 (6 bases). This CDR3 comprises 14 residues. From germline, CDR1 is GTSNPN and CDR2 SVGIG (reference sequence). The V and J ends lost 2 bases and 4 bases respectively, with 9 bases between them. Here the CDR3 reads CAWSHRVGANVLTF. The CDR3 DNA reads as TGTGCCTGGAGTCACAGGGTCGGGGCCAACGTCCTGACTTTC.

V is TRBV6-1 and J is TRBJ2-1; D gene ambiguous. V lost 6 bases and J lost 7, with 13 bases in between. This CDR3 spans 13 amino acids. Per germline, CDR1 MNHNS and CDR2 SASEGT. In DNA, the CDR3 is TGTGCCAGCAGAGCTGACGGGCTTAATGAGCAGTTCTTC. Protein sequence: CASRADGLNEQFF.

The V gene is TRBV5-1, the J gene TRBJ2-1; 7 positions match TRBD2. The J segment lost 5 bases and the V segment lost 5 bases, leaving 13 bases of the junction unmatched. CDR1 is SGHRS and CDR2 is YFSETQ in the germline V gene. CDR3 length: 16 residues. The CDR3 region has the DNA TGCGCCAGCAGTGTCCCGACGCTAGCGGAGCACAATGAGCAGTTCTTC. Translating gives CASSVPTLAEHNEQFF.

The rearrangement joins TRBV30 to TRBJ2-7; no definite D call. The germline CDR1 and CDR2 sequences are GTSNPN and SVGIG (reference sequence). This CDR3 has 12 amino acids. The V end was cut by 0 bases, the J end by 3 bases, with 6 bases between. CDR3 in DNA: TGTGCCTGGAGTGTAACGAGCTACGAGCAGTACTTC. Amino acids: CAWSVTSYEQYF.

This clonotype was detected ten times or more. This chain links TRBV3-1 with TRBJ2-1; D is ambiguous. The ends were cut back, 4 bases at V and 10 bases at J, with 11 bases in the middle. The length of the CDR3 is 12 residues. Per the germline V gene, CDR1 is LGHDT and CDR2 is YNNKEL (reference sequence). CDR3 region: CASSRAALEQFF. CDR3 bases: TGTGCCAGCAGCCGCGCGGCTTTAGAGCAGTTCTTC.

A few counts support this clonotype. CDR3: CASSLYWGGPYEQYF. CDR3 nucleotide sequence: TGTGCCAGCAGTTTATACTGGGGAGGGCCCTACGAGCAGTACTTC. The rearrangement links TRBV28 to TRBJ2-7, with 7 bases matching TRBD2. V lost 1 base, J lost 2 bases, and 5 bases stayed unmatched. Germline-derived CDR1 and CDR2 are MDHEN and SYDVKM. CDR3 length: 15 amino acids. The full variable domain, rest sourced from reference TRBV28 and TRBJ2-7, is DVKVTQSSRYLVKRTGEKVFLECVQDMDHENMFWYRQDPGLGLRLIYFSYDVKMKEKGDIPEGYSVSREKKERFSLILESASTNQTSMYLCASSLYWGGPYEQYFGPGTRLTVT.

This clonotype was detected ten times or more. CDR3 in amino acids: CASSSDSNPYEQYF. DNA for the CDR3: TGCGCCAGCAGCTCCGACAGCAACCCCTACGAGCAGTACTTC. This chain uses TRBV5-1 with TRBJ2-7, with D perhaps matching TRBD1 (5 bases). The V gene's germline CDR1 is SGHRS and CDR2 YFSETQ. CDR3 length: 14 amino acids. V was shortened by 3 bases and J by 2 bases, with 12 bases between the two germline ends.

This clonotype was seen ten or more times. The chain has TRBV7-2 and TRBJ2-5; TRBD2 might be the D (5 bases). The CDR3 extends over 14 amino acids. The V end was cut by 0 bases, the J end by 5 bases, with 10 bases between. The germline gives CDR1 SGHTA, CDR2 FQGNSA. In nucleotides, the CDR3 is TGTGCCAGCAGCTTAGCGGGGAGTCCGGAGACCCAGTACTTC. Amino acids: CASSLAGSPETQYF.

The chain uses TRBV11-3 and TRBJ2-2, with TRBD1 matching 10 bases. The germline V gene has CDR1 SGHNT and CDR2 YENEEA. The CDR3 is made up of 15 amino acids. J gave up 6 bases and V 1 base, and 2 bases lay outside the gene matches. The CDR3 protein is CASSLGQGAAGELFF. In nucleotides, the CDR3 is TGTGCCAGCAGCTTAGGACAGGGGGCAGCCGGGGAGCTGTTTTTT.

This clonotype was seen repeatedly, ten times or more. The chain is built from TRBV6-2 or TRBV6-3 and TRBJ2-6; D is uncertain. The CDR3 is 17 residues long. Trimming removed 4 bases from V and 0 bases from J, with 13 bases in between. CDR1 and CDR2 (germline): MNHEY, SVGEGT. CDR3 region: CASSSVHYHSGANVLTF. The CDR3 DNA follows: TGTGCCAGCAGTTCCGTACACTACCACTCTGGGGCCAACGTCCTGACTTTC.

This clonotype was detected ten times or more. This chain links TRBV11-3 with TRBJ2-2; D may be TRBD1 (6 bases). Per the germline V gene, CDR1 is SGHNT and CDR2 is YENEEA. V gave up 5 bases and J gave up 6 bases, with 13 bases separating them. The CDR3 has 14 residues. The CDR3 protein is CASSQSQGPGELFF. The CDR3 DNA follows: TGTGCCAGCAGCCAATCACAGGGCCCCGGGGAGCTGTTTTTT.

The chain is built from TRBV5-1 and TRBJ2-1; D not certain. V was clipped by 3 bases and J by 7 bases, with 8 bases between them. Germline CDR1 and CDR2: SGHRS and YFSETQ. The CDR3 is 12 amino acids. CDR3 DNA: TGCGCCAGCAGCTCCATTGTGAATGAGCAGTTCTTC. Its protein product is CASSSIVNEQFF.

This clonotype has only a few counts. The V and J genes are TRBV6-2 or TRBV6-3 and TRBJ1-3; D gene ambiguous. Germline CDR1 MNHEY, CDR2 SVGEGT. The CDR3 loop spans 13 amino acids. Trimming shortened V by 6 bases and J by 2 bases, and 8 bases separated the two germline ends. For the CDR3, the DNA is TGTGCCAGCAGGGATGCGACTGGAAACACCATATATTTT. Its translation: CASRDATGNTIYF.

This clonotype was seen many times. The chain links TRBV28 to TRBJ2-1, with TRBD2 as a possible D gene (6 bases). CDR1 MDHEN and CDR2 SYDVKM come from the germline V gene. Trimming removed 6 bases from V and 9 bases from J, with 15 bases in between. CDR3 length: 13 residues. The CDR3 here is CASSGLGAGEQFF. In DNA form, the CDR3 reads TGTGCCAGCAGCGGACTGGGAGCGGGTGAGCAGTTCTTC.

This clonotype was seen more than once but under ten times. The CDR3 sequence is CASSETRSSYNEQFF. As DNA, the CDR3 is TGTGCCAGCAGTGAAACGCGGAGCTCCTACAATGAGCAGTTCTTC. The rearrangement joins TRBV2 to TRBJ2-1; D is undetermined. V lost 2 bases and J lost 0, with 8 bases in between. This CDR3 spans 15 amino acids. Germline lookup yields CDR1 SNHLY and CDR2 FYNNEI. The full variable domain, completed using reference TRBV2 and TRBJ2-1, is EPEVTQTPSHQVTQMGQEVILRCVPISNHLYFYWYRQILGQKVEFLVSFYNNEISEKSEIFDDQFSVERPDGSNFTLKIRSTKLEDSAMYFCASSETRSSYNEQFFGPGTRLTVL.

The chain's CDR3 is CASSFTSGTTKLFF. Written as DNA, the CDR3 is TGCGCCAGCAGCTTTACTTCCGGGACAACGAAACTGTTTTTT. The chain joins TRBV5-1 to TRBJ1-4, with D possibly matching TRBD1 (6 bases). V shed 2 bases and J shed 11 bases, with 16 bases lying between them. From germline, CDR1 is SGHRS and CDR2 YFSETQ. This CDR3 contains 14 residues.

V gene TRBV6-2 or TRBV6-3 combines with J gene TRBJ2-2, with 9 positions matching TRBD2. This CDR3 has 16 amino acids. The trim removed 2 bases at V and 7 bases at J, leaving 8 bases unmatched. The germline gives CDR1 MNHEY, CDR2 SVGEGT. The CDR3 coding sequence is TGTGCCAGCAGTTACCTCAGCGGGAGGTTCGGCGGGGAGCTGTTTTTT. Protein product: CASSYLSGRFGGELFF.

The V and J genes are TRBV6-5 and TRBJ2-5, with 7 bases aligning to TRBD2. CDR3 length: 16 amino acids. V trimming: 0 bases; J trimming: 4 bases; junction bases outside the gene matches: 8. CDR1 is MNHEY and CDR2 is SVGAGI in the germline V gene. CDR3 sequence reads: CASSYSTGRAGETQYF. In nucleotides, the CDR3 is TGTGCCAGCAGTTACTCGACGGGGAGGGCCGGAGAGACCCAGTACTTC.

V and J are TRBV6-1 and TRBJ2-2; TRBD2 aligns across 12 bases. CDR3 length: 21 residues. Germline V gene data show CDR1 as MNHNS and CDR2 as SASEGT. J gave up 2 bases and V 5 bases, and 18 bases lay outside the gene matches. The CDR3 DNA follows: TGTGCCAGCAGTTCATGGACACTAGCGGGAGGCCCCGATGCAAACACCGGGGAGCTGTTTTTT. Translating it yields CASSSWTLAGGPDANTGELFF.

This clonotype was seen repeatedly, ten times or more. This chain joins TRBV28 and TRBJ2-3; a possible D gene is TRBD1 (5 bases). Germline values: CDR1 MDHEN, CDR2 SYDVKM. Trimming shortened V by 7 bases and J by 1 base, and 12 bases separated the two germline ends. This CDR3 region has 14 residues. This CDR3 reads CASNPDTGTDTQYF. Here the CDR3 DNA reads TGTGCCAGCAATCCGGACACCGGCACAGATACGCAGTATTTT.

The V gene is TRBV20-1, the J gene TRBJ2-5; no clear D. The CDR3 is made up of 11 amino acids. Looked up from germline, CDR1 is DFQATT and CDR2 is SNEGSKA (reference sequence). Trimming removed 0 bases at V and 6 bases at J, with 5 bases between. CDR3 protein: CSARDGQTQYF. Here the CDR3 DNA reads TGCAGTGCTAGAGATGGCCAGACCCAGTACTTC.

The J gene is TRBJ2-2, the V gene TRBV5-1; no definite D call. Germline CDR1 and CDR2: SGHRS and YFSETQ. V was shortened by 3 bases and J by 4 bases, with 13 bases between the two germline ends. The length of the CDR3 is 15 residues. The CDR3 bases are TGCGCCAGCAGCTCCCCAAAGAGCAGCACCGGGGAGCTGTTTTTT. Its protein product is CASSSPKSSTGELFF.

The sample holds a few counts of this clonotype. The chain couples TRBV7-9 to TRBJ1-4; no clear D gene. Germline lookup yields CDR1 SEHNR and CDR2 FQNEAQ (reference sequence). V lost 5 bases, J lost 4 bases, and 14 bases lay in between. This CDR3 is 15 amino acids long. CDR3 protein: CASSPGDFLNEKLFF. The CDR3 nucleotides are TGTGCCAGCAGCCCCGGGGATTTCCTTAATGAAAAACTGTTTTTT.

The CDR3 spells CAISRGILTSGNYEQYF. The CDR3 DNA is TGTGCCATATCGCGAGGGATCTTGACTAGCGGTAACTACGAGCAGTACTTC. The genes are TRBV28 and TRBJ2-7; 9 bases are a match to TRBD2. V was pared by 10 bases and J by 3 bases, with 19 bases of the junction left unmatched. The germline gives CDR1 MDHEN, CDR2 SYDVKM. This CDR3 region has 17 residues. The full variable domain, its missing parts supplied by reference TRBV28 and TRBJ2-7, is DVKVTQSSRYLVKRTGEKVFLECVQDMDHENMFWYRQDPGLGLRLIYFSYDVKMKEKGDIPEGYSVSREKKERFSLILESASTNQTSMYLCAISRGILTSGNYEQYFGPGTRLTVT.